A single sample is the source of the 6 T cell receptor beta chains below, sequenced in a study of technical replicates of blood from a handful of donors. The method was immunoSEQ multiplex PCR; TCRdb's version includes in-frame clones alone and lacks a portion of them. The sample has 53,000 or so clones; about 86% are singletons. The sample consisted of PBMCs. These TCRs come from a human donor in good health. Some clones in this sample may be carry-over from other donors' samples.

This chain joins TRBV4-3 and TRBJ2-5, with 8 positions matching TRBD1. The CDR3 is 18 residues long. V lost 3 bases, J lost 2 bases, and 14 bases stayed unmatched. The germline CDR1 and CDR2 sequences are LGHNA and YSLEER. The CDR3 nucleotides are TGCGCCAGCAGCCAGGGGGAGACGAGACAGGGGCCACAAGAGACCCAGTACTTC. Protein sequence: CASSQGETRQGPQETQYF.

This chain connects TRBV4-2 to TRBJ2-2, with D possibly matching TRBD2 (7 bases). Germline loops: CDR1 LGHNA, CDR2 YNFKEQ. This CDR3 spans 15 amino acids. Trimming removed 4 bases from V and 4 bases from J, with 13 bases in between. CDR3 DNA: TGTGCCAGCAGCCGGGGGGGGCCGGGCACCGGGGAGCTGTTTTTT. This codes for CASSRGGPGTGELFF.

The chain recombines TRBV12-5 with TRBJ2-6; the D gene is possibly TRBD2 (5 bases). V lost 4 bases and J 2 bases, leaving 6 bases between the germline ends. The CDR3 runs 14 residues. In germline, CDR1 is LGHNT, CDR2 FRNRAP. CDR3 DNA: TGTGCTAGTGGTTCGGGAACTGGGGCCAACGTCCTGACTTTC. This translates into CASGSGTGANVLTF.

This clone turned up a few times. The gene calls are TRBV6-6 and TRBJ2-7; 11 bases are a match to TRBD1. The CDR3 runs to 14 residues. V dropped 2 bases and J dropped 4; count of bases not matched to a gene: 1. CDR1 is MNHNY, CDR2 SVGAGI, per germline (reference sequence). Here the CDR3 reads CASSYGTGGYEQYF. In DNA, the CDR3 is TGTGCCAGCAGTTACGGGACAGGGGGTTACGAGCAGTACTTC.

The V and J genes are TRBV10-2 and TRBJ1-5; possible D gene TRBD1, 6 bases. CDR3 length: 15 residues. The V end lost 7 bases, the J end lost 2 bases, and 15 bases lay between the germline ends. Per the germline V gene, CDR1 is WSHSY and CDR2 is SAAADI. This chain's CDR3 is CASTGGAVGNQPQHF. The CDR3 DNA follows: TGCGCCAGCACGGGGGGCGCGGTGGGCAATCAGCCCCAGCATTTT.

By sample fraction, this clone is medium-sized. The J gene is TRBJ1-2, the V gene TRBV6-5; 8 nucleotides align to TRBD1. There are 14 residues in the CDR3. CDR1 and CDR2 from the germline V gene are MNHEY and SVGAGI. V lost 5 bases, J lost 6 bases, and 8 bases stayed unmatched. CDR3 in DNA: TGTGCCAGCAGTCCACAGTACAGGGGGAATGGCTACACCTTC. Encoded protein: CASSPQYRGNGYTF.